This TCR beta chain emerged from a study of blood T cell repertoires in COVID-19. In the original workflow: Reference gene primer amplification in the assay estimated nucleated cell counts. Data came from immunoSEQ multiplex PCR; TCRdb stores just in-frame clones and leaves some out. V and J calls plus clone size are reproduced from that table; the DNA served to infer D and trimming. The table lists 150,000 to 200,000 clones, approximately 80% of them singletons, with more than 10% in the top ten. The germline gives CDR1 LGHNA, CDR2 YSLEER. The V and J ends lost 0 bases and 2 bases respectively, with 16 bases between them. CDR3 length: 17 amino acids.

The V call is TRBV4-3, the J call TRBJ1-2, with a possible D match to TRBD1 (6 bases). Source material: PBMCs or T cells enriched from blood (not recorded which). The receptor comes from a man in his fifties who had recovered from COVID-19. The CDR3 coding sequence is TGCGCCAGCAGCCAAGACACTATGAGACAGGAAAACTATGGCTACACCTTC. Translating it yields CASSQDTMRQENYGYTF.